Below are 21 T cell receptor beta chains sequenced from a single sample in a study of CXCR3-negative and CXCR3-positive naive CD8 T cells. All TRB cDNA libraries came from 5' RACE performed with UMI labels. TCRdb reprocessed the 5' RACE reads, with one entry per CDR3 protein and no DNA. Recorded for this sample: about 23,000 distinct CDR3 sequences. The sequenced sample was memory CD8+ T cells from blood. The receptor set was obtained from a human donor in good health. Some clones in this sample may be carry-over from other donors' samples.

The rearrangement uses TRBV6-4 and TRBJ2-2; TCRdb calls TRBD1, which cannot be checked without DNA. Germline CDR1 MRHNA, CDR2 SNTAGT. The CDR3 runs to 15 residues. CDR3 protein: CASSDSGQGTGELFF.

This chain joins TRBV25-1 and TRBJ1-2; TCRdb's D call of TRBD1 is untestable without DNA. The CDR3 runs to 13 residues. Germline V gene lookup returns CDR1 MGHDK and CDR2 SYGVNS. This CDR3 is CASSPLDAYGYTF.

V is TRBV4-3 and J is TRBJ2-7. Germline CDR1 and CDR2: LGHNA and YSLEER. The CDR3 extends over 16 amino acids. CDR3 loop: CASSQDPAAATDEQYF.

The gene calls are TRBV10-3 and TRBJ1-5; TCRdb's D gene call, TRBD1, goes unchecked for lack of DNA. CDR1 and CDR2 (germline): ENHRY, SYGVKD. The CDR3 runs 16 residues. CDR3 residues: CAISESQGVGNQPQHF.

The chain employs TRBV6-1 and TRBJ2-1; the TCRdb D gene call, TRBD2, has no DNA to confirm it. The CDR3 has 15 residues. Germline V gene data show CDR1 as MNHNS and CDR2 as SASEGT. CDR3 region: CASSEQAGGGDEQFF.

This chain connects TRBV7-3 to TRBJ1-1. The CDR3 is 13 residues long. Germline V gene lookup returns CDR1 SGHTA and CDR2 FQGTGA. CDR3 loop: CASSFNLNTEAFF.

The V and J genes are TRBV20-1 and TRBJ2-1; TCRdb lists TRBD2, though no DNA is available to test this call. The CDR3 extends over 12 amino acids. The germline CDR1 and CDR2 sequences are DFQATT and SNEGSKA (reference sequence). The CDR3 spells CSADSSGGALFF.

This chain links TRBV7-2 with TRBJ2-5; the TCRdb call, TRBD1, lacks DNA for checking. Germline assignment: CDR1 SGHTA and CDR2 FQGNSA. The CDR3 length is 16 residues. CDR3 loop: CASSSYDGQVQETQYF.

The V gene is TRBV10-1, the J gene TRBJ2-7; TCRdb outputs TRBD1, but without DNA this stays unchecked. Germline V gives CDR1 WNHNN, CDR2 SYGVQD (reference sequence). The CDR3 loop spans 14 amino acids. CDR3: CASSEDSGGYEQYF.

The chain uses TRBV28 and TRBJ2-7; with no DNA, the TCRdb D assignment of TRBD1 cannot be verified. CDR1 is MDHEN, CDR2 SYDVKM, per germline. The CDR3 extends over 16 amino acids. The CDR3 sequence: CASSFPATGGSYEQYF.

The V call is TRBV6-5, the J call TRBJ2-2; TCRdb's assignment of TRBD1 cannot be checked, as there is no DNA. This CDR3 spans 16 amino acids. Germline CDR1 MNHEY, CDR2 SVGAGI. The CDR3 loop is CAGGTGTGYPPGELFF.

V usage is TRBV12-3 or TRBV12-4 and J usage is TRBJ2-5; TCRdb gives TRBD2 as the D gene, but with no DNA this cannot be confirmed. There are 15 residues in the CDR3. The CDR3 sequence: CASTPGTSEIETQYF.

V usage is TRBV29-1 and J usage is TRBJ2-7; TCRdb's D call, TRBD1, is unchecked because there is no DNA. The length of the CDR3 is 12 residues. The V gene's germline CDR1 is SQVTM and CDR2 ANQGSEA. The CDR3 sequence is CSILPPRGEQYF.

This chain uses TRBV9 with TRBJ2-3; the D gene TCRdb calls, TRBD2, cannot be checked with no DNA. This CDR3 is 15 amino acids long. Germline assignment: CDR1 SGDLS and CDR2 YYNGEE. The chain's CDR3 is CASSVIAGESDTQYF.

The V and J genes are TRBV7-9 and TRBJ2-1. CDR3 size: 18 residues. CDR1 SEHNR and CDR2 FQNEAQ come from the germline V gene (reference sequence). Here the CDR3 reads CASSLSIDQGRSYNEQFF.

The chain carries TRBV29-1 and TRBJ1-1; TCRdb names TRBD1, which stays unverified in the absence of DNA. The CDR3 spans 12 residues. Germline-derived CDR1 and CDR2 are SQVTM and ANQGSEA. CDR3 region: CSVVTANTEAFF.

This clonotype is deemed medium-sized by its frequency. V usage is TRBV11-2 and J usage is TRBJ2-5. The CDR3 loop spans 16 amino acids. Germline V gene sequence: CDR1 SGHAT, CDR2 FQNNGV. The CDR3 reads CASSLGRLGYQETQYF.

The rearrangement joins TRBV7-9 to TRBJ2-7. CDR3 size: 14 residues. Germline V gives CDR1 SEHNR, CDR2 FQNEAQ (reference sequence). This CDR3 is CASSLGWQTYEQYF.

The chain has TRBV5-5 and TRBJ2-5; the D call of TRBD1 rests on TCRdb alone, since no DNA is present to check it. CDR3 size: 15 residues. Germline V lookup: CDR1 SGHKS, CDR2 YYEKEE (reference sequence). The CDR3 loop reads CASSLGQGSQETQYF. The full variable domain, with the rest looked up from reference TRBV5-5 and TRBJ2-5, is DAGVTQSPTHLIKTRGQQVTLRCSPISGHKSVSWYQQVLGQGPQFIFQYYEKEERGRGNFPDRFSARQFPNYSSELNVNALLLGDSALYLCASSLGQGSQETQYFGPGTRLLVL.

V is TRBV29-1 and J is TRBJ2-5. The length of the CDR3 is 14 residues. Germline V lookup: CDR1 SQVTM, CDR2 ANQGSEA. Here the CDR3 reads CSVGVLWDQETQYF.

V usage is TRBV10-3 and J usage is TRBJ2-7; TCRdb outputs TRBD2, but without DNA this stays unchecked. CDR3 length equals 15 residues. Germline CDR1 reads ENHRY; CDR2 reads SYGVKD. The CDR3: CAISETSGSPYEQYF.